The 23 T cell receptor beta chains presented below share a single source sample, sequenced in a study of technical replicates of blood from a few donors. The data were produced by immunoSEQ multiplex PCR, yet TCRdb's version contains in-frame clones alone and is incomplete. Altogether 75,000 to 95,000 clones are present, roughly 90% being singletons, with the ten largest covering more than 0.25%. Specimen: T cells isolated from PBMCs. The origin of the receptors is a human donor in good health.

This clone was seen a few times. The gene calls are TRBV7-9 and TRBJ2-7; 12 nucleotides match TRBD1. CDR1 and CDR2 from the germline V gene are SEHNR and FQNEAQ (reference sequence). The CDR3 extends over 15 amino acids. V lost 5 bases, J lost 6 bases, and 8 bases stayed unmatched. Written as DNA, the CDR3 is TGTGCCAGCAGCCCGCTCGGGACAGGGGGCGCCGAGCAGTACTTC. Encoded protein: CASSPLGTGGAEQYF.

This clone was observed a single time. This chain connects TRBV5-1 to TRBJ2-7; D possibly corresponds to TRBD1 (6 bases). The CDR3 is 12 residues long. Trimming took off 4 bases at V and 9 bases at J, with 14 bases between the two ends. Germline CDR1 reads SGHRS; CDR2 reads YFSETQ. CDR3 sequence (DNA): TGCGCCAGCAGCGAAACAGGGACCGCGCAGTACTTC. It is translated as CASSETGTAQYF.

This clone was recorded only once. V and J are TRBV4-1 and TRBJ2-7, with TRBD1 as a possible D gene (5 bases). Trimming pared 0 bases from V and 5 bases from J, leaving 14 bases between. The CDR3 length is 15 residues. From germline, CDR1 is MGHRA and CDR2 YSYEKL. The CDR3 sequence: CASSQDEGAQDEQYF. As DNA, the CDR3 is TGCGCCAGCAGCCAAGATGAAGGGGCGCAGGACGAGCAGTACTTC.

This chain links TRBV28 with TRBJ1-1; D gene ambiguous. Germline CDR1 is MDHEN and CDR2 is SYDVKM. The CDR3 loop spans 13 amino acids. V lost 2 bases to trimming and J lost 1 base, with 5 bases between them. This chain's CDR3 is CASSLQENTEAFF. CDR3 in DNA: TGTGCCAGCAGTTTACAGGAGAACACTGAAGCTTTCTTT. Variable domain in full (rest from reference TRBV28 and TRBJ1-1): DVKVTQSSRYLVKRTGEKVFLECVQDMDHENMFWYRQDPGLGLRLIYFSYDVKMKEKGDIPEGYSVSREKKERFSLILESASTNQTSMYLCASSLQENTEAFFGQGTRLTVV.

The rearrangement joins TRBV7-9 to TRBJ2-3, with TRBD1 matching 9 bases. The CDR3 consists of 17 residues. V shed 4 bases, J shed 2 bases, and the junction held 10 bases outside the gene matches. Germline V gene lookup returns CDR1 SEHNR and CDR2 FQNEAQ (reference sequence). CDR3 residues: CASSSATGQGDTDTQYF. CDR3 sequence (DNA): TGTGCCAGCAGCTCAGCAACGGGACAGGGCGACACAGATACGCAGTATTTT.

This clone was counted once. J is TRBJ2-5 and V is TRBV6-5; 9 bases are shared with TRBD2. The CDR3 runs 16 residues. From germline, CDR1 is MNHEY and CDR2 SVGAGI. V shed 1 base and J 0 bases; nucleotides not matched to a gene: 3. For the CDR3, the DNA is TGTGCCAGCAGTTACTTGACTAGCGGATACCAAGAGACCCAGTACTTC. Its translation: CASSYLTSGYQETQYF.

This rearrangement joins TRBV6-6 to TRBJ2-7, with 8 bases lining up with TRBD1. From germline, CDR1 is MNHNY and CDR2 SVGAGI (reference sequence). The CDR3 totals 14 residues. Trimming took 7 bases from V and 1 from J; bases not matched to a gene: 6. DNA of the CDR3: TGTGCCAGCAAACTCGGACAGGGATCCTACGAGCAGTACTTC. Its translation is CASKLGQGSYEQYF.

This clone was observed a handful of times. The chain employs TRBV6-1 and TRBJ1-2; a weak D match, TRBD1 (6 bases). The CDR3 covers 18 residues. Germline V gene sequence: CDR1 MNHNS, CDR2 SASEGT. With 2 bases removed from V and 7 bases from J, the gap between germline ends came to 26 bases. The chain's CDR3 is CASSERWGRTSEYLGYTF. CDR3 DNA sequence: TGTGCCAGCAGTGAACGGTGGGGGCGCACTAGCGAATATCTTGGCTACACCTTC.

V is TRBV30 and J is TRBJ2-1; no clear D gene. Trimming took off 3 bases at V and 7 bases at J, with 7 bases between the two ends. Germline V lookup: CDR1 GTSNPN, CDR2 SVGIG (reference sequence). This CDR3 region has 11 residues. The CDR3: CAWRKRNEQFF. In DNA, the CDR3 is TGTGCCTGGAGGAAGAGAAATGAGCAGTTCTTC.

The chain recombines TRBV4-1 with TRBJ1-5; 10 bases are shared with TRBD1. Trimming took 0 bases from V and 5 from J; bases not matched to a gene: 7. CDR3 length: 17 residues. The V gene's germline CDR1 is MGHRA and CDR2 YSYEKL. The CDR3 reads CASSQDPGTGADQPQHF. As DNA, the CDR3 is TGCGCCAGCAGCCAAGACCCGGGGACAGGGGCAGATCAGCCCCAGCATTTT.

The chain has TRBV10-3 and TRBJ1-1, with 7 bases matching TRBD1. Germline V gene lookup returns CDR1 ENHRY and CDR2 SYGVKD. The CDR3 loop spans 12 amino acids. Trimming cost V 5 bases and J 4 bases; bases outside gene matches: 1. Here the CDR3 reads CAISRDSTEAFF. In DNA form, the CDR3 reads TGTGCCATCAGTCGGGACAGCACTGAAGCTTTCTTT.

The rearrangement links TRBV15 to TRBJ2-2; D might be TRBD2 (5 bases). Deletions cut 2 bases from V and 0 bases from J, with 13 bases between. The CDR3 spans 17 residues. Germline V lookup: CDR1 LNHNV, CDR2 YYDKDF (reference sequence). Here the CDR3 reads CATSRPNGVPNTGELFF. The CDR3 DNA sequence: TGTGCCACCAGCAGACCGAACGGGGTCCCGAACACCGGGGAGCTGTTTTTT.

This clone appeared once. CDR3 region: CASGKDRLPTDTQYF. CDR3 sequence (DNA): TGTGCCAGCGGAAAGGACAGGCTACCCACAGATACGCAGTATTTT. The chain links TRBV5-6 to TRBJ2-3; TRBD1 matches at 7 bases. The CDR3 runs to 15 residues. Germline-derived CDR1 and CDR2 are SGHDT and YYEEEE. V lost 7 bases and J lost 2; bases outside the gene matches: 10.

This clone has just a few counts. The rearrangement links TRBV19 to TRBJ2-3; TRBD2 matches 11 bases. V shed 10 bases, J shed 1 base, and the junction held 4 bases outside the gene matches. Germline loops: CDR1 LNHDA, CDR2 SQIVND (reference sequence). The length of the CDR3 is 14 residues. CDR3 region: CATGLADGTDTQYF. The DNA for the CDR3 is TGTGCCACGGGACTAGCGGACGGCACAGATACGCAGTATTTT.

This rearrangement joins TRBV18 to TRBJ2-1, with D hard to call. The CDR3 spans 11 residues. Trimming cost V 4 bases and J 9 bases, with 7 bases left between them. Germline loops: CDR1 KGHSH, CDR2 LQKENI. The CDR3 region has the DNA TGTGCCAGCTCACGATCGGGTGAGCAGTTCTTC. Its protein product is CASSRSGEQFF.

V and J are TRBV10-3 and TRBJ1-3, with no clear D. Germline CDR1 is ENHRY and CDR2 is SYGVKD. This CDR3 contains 11 residues. V lost 8 bases and J lost 1, with 3 bases in between. The CDR3 coding sequence is TGTGCCATCTCGTCTGGAAACACCATATATTTT. It yields the protein CAISSGNTIYF.

CDR3 coding DNA: TGTGCCAGCAGTTTTTTCCCCCCCCCGCTCGGACAGGGGTTTATTTACGAGCAGTACTTC. It specifies CASSFFPPPLGQGFIYEQYF. V and J are TRBV28 and TRBJ2-7; TRBD1 matches 9 bases. The CDR3 length is 20 residues. The ends lost 3 bases at V and 4 bases at J; junction bases unmatched: 22. CDR1 and CDR2 from the germline V gene are MDHEN and SYDVKM.

The V call is TRBV5-5, the J call TRBJ1-5; 7 bases are shared with TRBD1. Losses at the gene ends were 5 bases for V and 0 bases for J; bases not matched to a gene: 8. The CDR3 length is 16 residues. Per the germline V gene, CDR1 is SGHKS and CDR2 is YYEKEE (reference sequence). The DNA of the CDR3 is TGTGCCAGCAGACGGTCCCAGGGGGATAGCAATCAGCCCCAGCATTTT. Protein: CASRRSQGDSNQPQHF.

V usage is TRBV10-3 and J usage is TRBJ1-1; D gene ambiguous. The germline V and J ends were trimmed by 6 bases and 1 base, with 6 bases remaining between them. The CDR3 is made up of 12 amino acids. From germline, CDR1 is ENHRY and CDR2 SYGVKD. Here the CDR3 reads CAIRAGNTEAFF. DNA for the CDR3: TGTGCCATCAGGGCGGGGAACACTGAAGCTTTCTTT.

The V call is TRBV21-1, the J call TRBJ2-3; no DNA check was done on the table's D call, TRBD1. TRBV21-1 counts as a pseudogene. This CDR3 has 16 amino acids. The CDR3 coding sequence is TGTGCCAGCAGCACACCGACAGGGAACGCCGGAGATACGCAGTATTTT. It encodes CASSTPTGNAGDTQYF.

The rearrangement uses TRBV11-2 and TRBJ2-2, with unresolved D. The ends were cut back, 4 bases at V and 4 bases at J, with 4 bases in the middle. This CDR3 region has 12 residues. The germline V gene encodes CDR1 SGHAT and CDR2 FQNNGV. CDR3 sequence reads: CASSSSTGELFF. CDR3 bases: TGTGCCAGCAGCTCTAGCACCGGGGAGCTGTTTTTT.

This chain links TRBV5-1 with TRBJ2-1; 8 bases are shared with TRBD2. The V gene end was trimmed by 5 bases and the J gene end by 5 bases; junction bases not matched to a gene: 6. CDR1 and CDR2 (germline): SGHRS, YFSETQ. This CDR3 spans 14 amino acids. The CDR3, as DNA: TGCGCCAGCAGGAAGACTAGCGCAGACAATGAGCAGTTCTTC. Translating it yields CASRKTSADNEQFF.

In this sample, this clone turned up a few times. V is TRBV29-1 and J is TRBJ1-1, with TRBD1 matching over 7 bases. CDR3 length: 13 amino acids. The germline V gene has CDR1 SQVTM and CDR2 ANQGSEA. Germline trimming cut 7 bases from V and 4 bases from J; bases unmatched to any gene: 9. The CDR3 reads CSAAQGMSTEAFF. CDR3 DNA: TGCAGCGCTGCACAGGGGATGAGCACTGAAGCTTTCTTT.